Detailed here is one TCR beta chain. Its antigen remains unknown. This sample is drawn from a study of post-analysis software for immune sequencing data. The overall study: Included among the disease courses, which were recorded for the cohort, were relapsing-remitting, secondary progressive and progressive-relapsing multiple sclerosis. Study outcomes and limitations: With TRBV5-6, TRBV5-1 and TRBV20-1 included, about 5 TRBV segments were more frequent in patients than in controls. Same-batch preparations were strongly co-clustered by F measure. A significant reduction in normalized Chao1 diversity was observed in multiple sclerosis patients versus controls.

The TCR beta cDNA libraries contained unique molecular identifiers. Out of 1 to 10 million T cells, 450,000 to 600,000 cDNA molecules were generated. TCRdb recomputed calls from the PCR reads with MiXCR, one row per CDR3 protein. The table lists about 540,000 distinct CDR3 sequences, around a third of them singletons, with approximately 5.4% in the top ten. From germline, CDR1 is DFQATT and CDR2 SNEGSKA (reference sequence). Trimming removed 2 bases from V and 5 bases from J, with 9 bases in between. This CDR3 is built from 12 residues. Input material: blood. The clonotype comes from a girl between 2 and 17 years old with multiple sclerosis. The chain is built from TRBV20-1 and TRBJ1-2; no reliable D call. CDR3 loop: CSARQKMYGYTF. DNA of the CDR3: TGCAGTGCTAGACAGAAGATGTATGGCTACACCTTC.